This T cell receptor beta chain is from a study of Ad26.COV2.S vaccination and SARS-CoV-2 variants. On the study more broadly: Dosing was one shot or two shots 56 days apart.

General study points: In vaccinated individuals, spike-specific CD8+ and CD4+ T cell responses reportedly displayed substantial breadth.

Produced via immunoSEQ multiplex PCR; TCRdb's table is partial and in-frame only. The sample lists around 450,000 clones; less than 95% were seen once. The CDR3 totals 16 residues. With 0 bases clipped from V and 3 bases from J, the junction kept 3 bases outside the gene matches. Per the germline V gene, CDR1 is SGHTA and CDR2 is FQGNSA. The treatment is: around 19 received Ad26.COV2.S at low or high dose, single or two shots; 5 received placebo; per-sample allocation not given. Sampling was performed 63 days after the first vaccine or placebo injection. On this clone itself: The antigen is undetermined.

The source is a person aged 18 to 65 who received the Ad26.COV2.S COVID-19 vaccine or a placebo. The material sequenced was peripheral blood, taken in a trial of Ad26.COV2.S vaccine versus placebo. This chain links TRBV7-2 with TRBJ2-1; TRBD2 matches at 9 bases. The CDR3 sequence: CASSLASGRYYNEQFF. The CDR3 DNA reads TGTGCCAGCAGCTTAGCCAGCGGGAGGTACTACAATGAGCAGTTCTTC. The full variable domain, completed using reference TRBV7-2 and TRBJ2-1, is GAGVSQSPSNKVTEKGKDVELRCDPISGHTALYWYRQSLGQGLEFLIYFQGNSAPDKSGLPSDRFSAERTGGSVSTLTIQRTQQEDSAVYLCASSLASGRYYNEQFFGPGTRLTVL.